Below are 8 T cell receptor beta chains sequenced from a single sample in a study of monozygotic twins with inflammatory bowel disease. For each CDR3 protein, TCRdb gives one entry from its re-call of the 5' RACE reads, without DNA. The sample features roughly 320,000 distinct CDR3 sequences, with 5.6% in its top ten. Sample: blood. These receptor sequences come from a human donor with ulcerative colitis or Crohn's disease, or a healthy co-twin of an affected twin (not recorded which).

The CDR3 region is CASSLSATSYNEQFF. This sequence joins TRBV7-2 and TRBJ2-1. Looked up from germline, CDR1 is SGHTA and CDR2 is FQGNSA. This CDR3 spans 15 amino acids.

The genes are TRBV24-1 and TRBJ1-2. CDR1 and CDR2 (germline): KGHDR, SFDVKD. The CDR3 has 12 amino acids. Here the CDR3 reads CATSDSSYGYTF.

The chain uses TRBV12-3 or TRBV12-4 and TRBJ1-2; TCRdb's D call of TRBD1 is untestable without DNA. The CDR3 extends over 15 amino acids. CDR3 protein: CASSRDRGQTYGYTF.

The chain carries TRBV20-1 and TRBJ2-5; TCRdb names TRBD1, which stays unverified in the absence of DNA. This CDR3 comprises 14 residues. CDR1 is DFQATT, CDR2 SNEGSKA, per germline (reference sequence). Here the CDR3 reads CSASWRERGLAQYF.

V usage is TRBV29-1 and J usage is TRBJ2-1; TCRdb picks TRBD1, but there is no DNA to check that call. Germline-derived CDR1 and CDR2 are SQVTM and ANQGSEA. This CDR3 is built from 11 residues. CDR3: CSAGTVERPFF.

This CDR3 is CASSQGLRETQYF. V usage is TRBV14 and J usage is TRBJ2-5. The CDR3 is 13 residues long. Germline assignment: CDR1 SGHDN and CDR2 FVKESK. The full variable domain, rest sourced from reference TRBV14 and TRBJ2-5, is EAGVTQFPSHSVIEKGQTVTLRCDPISGHDNLYWYRRVMGKEIKFLLHFVKESKQDESGMPNNRFLAERTGGTYSTLKVQPAELEDSGVYFCASSQGLRETQYFGPGTRLLVL.

The CDR3 region is CSARVRTATYEQYF. V is TRBV20-1 and J is TRBJ2-7. The CDR3 is 14 amino acids. The V gene's germline CDR1 is DFQATT and CDR2 SNEGSKA (reference sequence).

V is TRBV2 and J is TRBJ2-3; TCRdb outputs TRBD2, but without DNA this stays unchecked. The germline V gene has CDR1 SNHLY and CDR2 FYNNEI. The CDR3 sequence is 15 residues long. The CDR3 sequence: CASRRDLNIRNTQYF.